Below are 16 T cell receptor beta chains sequenced from a single sample in a study of cytomegalovirus exposure and HLA in healthy donors. 60 Vbeta and 13 Jbeta primers were used in PCR. Only in-frame clones appear in the TCRdb table, and some are missing; sequencing was by immunoSEQ multiplex PCR. Of approximately 150,000 clones detected, around four fifths appear once; the ten largest clones hold 0.95% to 1.5%. The material sequenced was PBMCs. The receptors were sampled from a woman aged 45-65 years in good health and CMV-seronegative.

The V and J genes are TRBV5-5 and TRBJ1-3, with 9 bases fitting TRBD1. Trimming took 4 bases from V and 4 from J; bases not matched to a gene: 3. CDR3 length: 14 amino acids. Looked up from germline, CDR1 is SGHKS and CDR2 is YYEKEE (reference sequence). This CDR3 is CASSRTGGGNTIYF. The CDR3 DNA reads TGTGCCAGCAGCAGAACAGGGGGCGGAAACACCATATATTTT.

This clone was observed a handful of times. This sequence joins TRBV14 and TRBJ2-7; 9 nucleotides agree with TRBD2. This CDR3 has 16 residues. Trimming at V came to 4 bases and at J to 6 bases, leaving 13 bases not matched to a gene. The germline V gene has CDR1 SGHDN and CDR2 FVKESK. This CDR3 reads CASSPTGTSSLGEQYF. For the CDR3, the DNA is TGTGCCAGCAGCCCTACGGGGACTAGCAGTCTCGGCGAGCAGTACTTC.

The chain couples TRBV7-2 to TRBJ1-2; 9 nucleotides align to TRBD1. The CDR3 consists of 16 residues. CDR1 and CDR2 (germline): SGHTA, FQGNSA. The V segment lost 4 bases and the J segment 0 bases; nucleotides outside the gene matches: 6. This CDR3 reads CASSWTGVRANYGYTF. Here the CDR3 DNA reads TGTGCCAGCAGCTGGACAGGGGTGAGAGCTAACTATGGCTACACCTTC.

This clone has just one count. This sequence joins TRBV7-2 and TRBJ2-3; TRBD1 matches at 7 bases. Germline CDR1 and CDR2: SGHTA and FQGNSA. The V segment lost 1 base and the J segment 3 bases; nucleotides outside the gene matches: 1. The CDR3 extends over 14 amino acids. This CDR3 is CASSLETGTDTQYF. The CDR3 DNA is TGTGCCAGCAGCTTAGAGACAGGGACAGATACGCAGTATTTT.

The chain uses TRBV27 and TRBJ2-1; D is uncertain. Germline loops: CDR1 MNHEY, CDR2 SMNVEV (reference sequence). The ends were cut back, 0 bases at V and 6 bases at J, with 9 bases in the middle. The CDR3 totals 14 residues. The DNA of the CDR3 is TGTGCCAGCAGTTTATCCGGCGGAACCAATGAGCAGTTCTTC. Its protein is CASSLSGGTNEQFF.

V is TRBV28 and J is TRBJ2-2; 9 bases line up with TRBD1. This CDR3 is 16 amino acids long. The V gene end was trimmed by 3 bases and the J gene end by 7 bases; junction bases not matched to a gene: 9. CDR1 and CDR2 from the germline V gene are MDHEN and SYDVKM. As DNA, the CDR3 is TGTGCCAGCAGTTTGACAGGGGGTCGTGGTTACGGGGAGCTGTTTTTT. Translating it yields CASSLTGGRGYGELFF.

This chain joins TRBV13 and TRBJ2-1, with D perhaps matching TRBD1 (6 bases). Per germline, CDR1 PRHDT and CDR2 FYEKMQ (reference sequence). Trimming shortened V by 6 bases and J by 8 bases, and 14 bases separated the two germline ends. The CDR3 is 13 amino acids. The CDR3 here is CASSVTQGYEQFF. As DNA, the CDR3 is TGTGCCAGCAGTGTTACTCAGGGGTATGAGCAGTTCTTC.

The V gene is TRBV4-3, the J gene TRBJ2-7; no clear D gene. TRBJ2-5 matches the DNA end more closely, so the J call is doubtful. There are 13 residues in the CDR3. Germline V gives CDR1 LGHNA, CDR2 YSLEER. The CDR3 DNA follows: TGCGCCAGCAGCCAAGAGAGACAAGAGACCCAGTACTTC. This encodes CASSQERQETQYF.

The rearrangement uses TRBV28 and TRBJ1-2; possible D gene TRBD1, 5 bases. CDR1 is MDHEN and CDR2 is SYDVKM in the germline V gene. This CDR3 region has 13 residues. V was cut by 2 bases and J by 7 bases, with 11 bases left in between. The CDR3 spells CASSLQGWGGYTF. CDR3 coding DNA: TGTGCCAGCAGTTTACAGGGTTGGGGTGGCTACACCTTC.

This chain connects TRBV28 to TRBJ2-7; D call uncertain. Trimming took off 3 bases at V and 1 base at J, with 13 bases between the two ends. CDR1 and CDR2 from the germline V gene are MDHEN and SYDVKM. The CDR3 totals 15 residues. The CDR3 sequence: CASSFPPGQSYEQYF. The CDR3 region has the DNA TGTGCCAGCAGTTTCCCCCCGGGTCAATCCTACGAGCAGTACTTC.

The chain's CDR3 is CASSFSVRGSSYNSPLHF. CDR3 sequence (DNA): TGTGCCAGCAGCTTTTCCGTGAGAGGGAGCTCCTATAATTCACCCCTCCACTTT. The V call is TRBV5-5, the J call TRBJ1-6, with D hard to call. The CDR3 loop spans 18 amino acids. V was shortened by 2 bases and J by 0 bases, with 15 bases between the two germline ends. The germline V gene encodes CDR1 SGHKS and CDR2 YYEKEE (reference sequence).

This clone has more than one count but fewer than ten. The V gene is TRBV11-2, the J gene TRBJ2-3, with TRBD1 as a possible D gene (5 bases). This CDR3 is 13 amino acids long. V was shortened by 4 bases and J by 6 bases, with 11 bases between the two germline ends. Per germline, CDR1 SGHAT and CDR2 FQNNGV. CDR3 DNA: TGTGCCAGCAGCTGGGGCCGCTGGGATACGCAGTATTTT. It is translated as CASSWGRWDTQYF. The complete variable domain, with remaining parts taken from reference TRBV11-2 and TRBJ2-3, reads EAGVAQSPRYKIIEKRQSVAFWCNPISGHATLYWYQQILGQGPKLLIQFQNNGVVDDSQLPKDRFSAERLKGVDSTLKIQPAKLEDSAVYLCASSWGRWDTQYFGPGTRLTVL.

The rearrangement joins TRBV16 to TRBJ1-2; 7 nucleotides line up with TRBD1. The CDR3 extends over 16 amino acids. The germline CDR1 and CDR2 sequences are KGHSY and FQNENV. V gave up 0 bases and J gave up 8 bases; unmatched junction bases: 12. The CDR3 loop reads CASSQSKTGRTGGYTF. In DNA form, the CDR3 reads TGTGCCAGCAGCCAATCCAAGACAGGGAGGACGGGGGGCTACACCTTC.

The chain joins TRBV4-3 to TRBJ2-3, with D unresolved. CDR1 is LGHNA, CDR2 YSLEER, per germline. This CDR3 comprises 14 residues. V was clipped by 4 bases and J by 2 bases, with 10 bases between them. The CDR3 region is CASSLLRSTDTQYF. DNA of the CDR3: TGCGCCAGCAGCCTTCTACGTTCCACAGATACGCAGTATTTT.

The CDR3 spells CASWDRGGDEQFF. The CDR3 DNA reads as TGTGCCAGTTGGGACAGGGGTGGTGATGAGCAGTTCTTC. The V and J genes are TRBV5-5 and TRBJ2-1, with TRBD1 identical over 10 bases. Per the germline V gene, CDR1 is SGHKS and CDR2 is YYEKEE (reference sequence). V shed 8 bases, J shed 8 bases, and the junction held 7 bases outside the gene matches. The CDR3 totals 13 residues.

The gene calls are TRBV28 and TRBJ1-1, with 9 bases that match TRBD1. Unmatched junction bases numbered 6, after V lost 5 bases and J lost 5 bases. The CDR3 is 14 amino acids. Germline CDR1 reads MDHEN; CDR2 reads SYDVKM. CDR3 sequence reads: CASSVDRGKTEAFF. The CDR3 DNA reads TGTGCCAGCAGTGTGGACAGGGGAAAAACTGAAGCTTTCTTT. Supplemented by reference TRBV28 and TRBJ1-1, the full variable domain reads DVKVTQSSRYLVKRTGEKVFLECVQDMDHENMFWYRQDPGLGLRLIYFSYDVKMKEKGDIPEGYSVSREKKERFSLILESASTNQTSMYLCASSVDRGKTEAFFGQGTRLTVV.